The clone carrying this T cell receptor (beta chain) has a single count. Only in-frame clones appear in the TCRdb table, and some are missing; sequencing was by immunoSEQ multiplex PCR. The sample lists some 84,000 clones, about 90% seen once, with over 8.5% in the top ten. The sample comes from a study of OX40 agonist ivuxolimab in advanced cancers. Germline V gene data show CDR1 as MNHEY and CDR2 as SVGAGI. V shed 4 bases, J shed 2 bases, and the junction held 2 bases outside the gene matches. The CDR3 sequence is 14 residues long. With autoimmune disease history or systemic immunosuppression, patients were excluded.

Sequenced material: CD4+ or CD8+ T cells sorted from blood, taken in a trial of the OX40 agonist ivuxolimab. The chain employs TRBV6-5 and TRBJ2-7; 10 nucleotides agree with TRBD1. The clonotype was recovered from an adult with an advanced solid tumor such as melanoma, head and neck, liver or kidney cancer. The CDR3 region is CASSWGTGAYEQYF. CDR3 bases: TGTGCCAGCAGTTGGGGGACAGGGGCCTACGAGCAGTACTTC.